This passage covers 20 T cell receptor beta chains from one sample sequenced in a study of T cell responses to AZD1222 COVID-19 vaccine (dated by TCRdb to 2020 to 2023). What the time point label conveys for this sample: baseline before first vaccination. The library was produced with the immunoSEQ multiplex PCR assay. This immuneACCESS table, as held by TCRdb, lists in-frame sequences with V and J called but not all clones. Of the missing ones, under half trace to an unresolved V gene in checked studies; the others have no known cause. Present in this sample are 150,000 to 200,000 clones, 91% of which were seen just once. The ten top clones hold around 2% of the sample. Specimen: peripheral blood, collected on day 0 of AZD1222 vaccination. The receptor source for this set is an adult in good health.

The rearrangement links TRBV5-6 to TRBJ2-3, with 7 bases aligning to TRBD2. This CDR3 is built from 15 residues. CDR1 and CDR2 (germline): SGHDT, YYEEEE. Trimming removed 5 bases from V and 0 bases from J; junction bases left unmatched: 6. CDR3 nucleotides: TGTGCCAGCAGTCCTAGCGGCGGTAGCACAGATACGCAGTATTTT. As protein: CASSPSGGSTDTQYF.

V is TRBV4-1 and J is TRBJ2-1; D ambiguous. Deletions cut 3 bases from V and 0 bases from J, with 18 bases between. Germline loops: CDR1 MGHRA, CDR2 YSYEKL. The CDR3 contains 18 residues. CDR3 DNA: TGCGCCAGCAGCCATGTTCTCTGGCGGACCGGCTCCTACAATGAGCAGTTCTTC. As protein: CASSHVLWRTGSYNEQFF.

The sample holds one count of this clone. The rearrangement joins TRBV6-5 to TRBJ2-5; maybe TRBD2 (5 bases). The V end was cut by 7 bases, the J end by 1 base, with 10 bases between. The CDR3 consists of 13 residues. Per germline, CDR1 MNHEY and CDR2 SVGAGI. CDR3 amino acids: CASTGGLQETQYF. In nucleotides, the CDR3 is TGTGCCAGCACGGGCGGACTCCAAGAGACCCAGTACTTC.

The chain couples TRBV7-2 to TRBJ1-3; the D gene is possibly TRBD1 (5 bases). The germline CDR1 and CDR2 sequences are SGHTA and FQGNSA. There are 16 residues in the CDR3. The ends were cut back, 4 bases at V and 1 base at J, with 14 bases in the middle. In nucleotides, the CDR3 is TGTGCCAGCAGCTCCTGGGGGGACCTTTCTGGAAACACCATATATTTT. Its translation is CASSSWGDLSGNTIYF.

The chain joins TRBV7-2 to TRBJ1-2; D gene ambiguous. CDR3 length equals 12 residues. CDR1 and CDR2 from the germline V gene are SGHTA and FQGNSA. V was clipped by 2 bases and J by 6 bases, with 7 bases between them. The CDR3 DNA reads TGTGCCAGCAGCTTAAAGTCCCATGGCTACACCTTC. It translates to CASSLKSHGYTF. Together with reference TRBV7-2 and TRBJ1-2, the CDR3 gives the full variable domain: GAGVSQSPSNKVTEKGKDVELRCDPISGHTALYWYRQSLGQGLEFLIYFQGNSAPDKSGLPSDRFSAERTGGSVSTLTIQRTQQEDSAVYLCASSLKSHGYTFGSGTRLTVV.

The chain is built from TRBV6-5 and TRBJ1-2, with 8 bases identical to TRBD1. V lost 6 bases, J lost 2 bases, and 2 bases stayed unmatched. The CDR3 contains 13 residues. Germline loops: CDR1 MNHEY, CDR2 SVGAGI. CDR3 residues: CASRRTGNYGYTF. The CDR3 DNA reads TGTGCCAGCAGGCGGACAGGGAACTATGGCTACACCTTC.

The rearrangement uses TRBV4-1 and TRBJ2-3; TRBD1 or TRBD2 may be the D gene (5 bases each). The CDR3 length is 15 residues. V shed 5 bases and J shed 3 bases, with 15 bases lying between them. CDR1 is MGHRA, CDR2 YSYEKL, per germline. The CDR3 spells CASSSPTGRTDTQYF. DNA for the CDR3: TGCGCCAGCAGCTCACCAACGGGACGAACAGATACGCAGTATTTT.

The chain uses TRBV11-2 and TRBJ2-2; 7 positions agree with TRBD1. The ends lost 5 bases at V and 7 bases at J; junction bases unmatched: 7. Per the germline V gene, CDR1 is SGHAT and CDR2 is FQNNGV. This CDR3 has 14 amino acids. This CDR3 is CASSLQGSNGELFF. CDR3 coding DNA: TGTGCCAGCAGCCTACAGGGGAGTAACGGGGAGCTGTTTTTT.

This chain joins TRBV3-1 (or the pseudogene TRBV3-2) and TRBJ1-2; 7 nucleotides match TRBD1. CDR1 and CDR2 (germline): LGHDT, YNNKEL (reference sequence). This CDR3 region has 13 residues. V gave up 3 bases and J gave up 8 bases; unmatched junction bases: 6. CDR3 coding DNA: TGTGCCAGCAGCCAGAACAGGGGCCTCGGCTACACCTTC. Translation gives CASSQNRGLGYTF.

The chain has TRBV19 and TRBJ2-1, with 8 bases aligning to TRBD2. V dropped 2 bases and J dropped 4; count of bases not matched to a gene: 13. This CDR3 has 18 residues. CDR1 and CDR2 from the germline V gene are LNHDA and SQIVND (reference sequence). CDR3: CASSISGLAGLSYNEQFF. Written as DNA, the CDR3 is TGTGCCAGTAGTATATCCGGTCTAGCGGGTTTAAGTTACAATGAGCAGTTCTTC. The whole variable domain, remainder taken from reference TRBV19 and TRBJ2-1, is DGGITQSPKYLFRKEGQNVTLSCEQNLNHDAMYWYRQDPGQGLRLIYYSQIVNDFQKGDIAEGYSVSREKKESFPLTVTSAQKNPTAFYLCASSISGLAGLSYNEQFFGPGTRLTVL.

The V gene is TRBV5-4, the J gene TRBJ1-4; D perhaps matches TRBD1 (6 bases). V was clipped by 3 bases and J by 7 bases, with 10 bases between them. From germline, CDR1 is SGHNT and CDR2 YYREEE (reference sequence). The CDR3 sequence is 13 residues long. The CDR3 DNA reads TGTGCCAGCAGCTCAGACAGGACTGAAAAACTGTTTTTT. As protein: CASSSDRTEKLFF.

The chain links TRBV6-5 to TRBJ2-7; 7 bases fit TRBD1. With 0 bases clipped from V and 5 bases from J, the junction kept 7 bases outside the gene matches. Looked up from germline, CDR1 is MNHEY and CDR2 is SVGAGI. The CDR3 is 15 residues long. CDR3 sequence reads: CASSYSTDRADEQYF. CDR3 sequence (DNA): TGTGCCAGCAGTTACTCGACTGACAGGGCGGACGAGCAGTACTTC.

This clone was picked up one time. J is TRBJ1-1 and V is TRBV9; weak D call: TRBD1 (5 bases). The V end lost 0 bases, the J end lost 6 bases, and 6 bases lay between the germline ends. The CDR3 is made up of 12 amino acids. CDR1 and CDR2 (germline): SGDLS, YYNGEE. DNA of the CDR3: TGTGCCAGCAGCGTAGGGGGGGCTGAAGCTTTCTTT. Its protein product is CASSVGGAEAFF.

This clone was observed a few times. This chain connects TRBV18 to TRBJ2-7; the match to TRBD2 covers 12 bases. V dropped 6 bases and J dropped 3; count of bases not matched to a gene: 15. Per the germline V gene, CDR1 is KGHSH and CDR2 is LQKENI. This CDR3 is built from 18 residues. For the CDR3, the DNA is TGTGCCAGCTCCGGAACTAGCGGGAGGCCACTTTCTTTCTACGAGCAGTACTTC. This sequence encodes CASSGTSGRPLSFYEQYF.

The chain combines TRBV19 with TRBJ2-7; D might be TRBD1 (6 bases). Germline assignment: CDR1 LNHDA and CDR2 SQIVND (reference sequence). V lost 1 base and J lost 5, with 15 bases in between. CDR3 length equals 15 residues. The CDR3 DNA sequence: TGTGCCAGTAGTATAGTCCCAGGGGAGATGAACGAGCAGTACTTC. Its translation: CASSIVPGEMNEQYF.

Only a few counts were recorded for this clone. The chain is built from TRBV7-9 and TRBJ1-6, with a possible D match to TRBD1 (6 bases). With 4 bases removed from V and 10 bases from J, the gap between germline ends came to 11 bases. Germline V gene sequence: CDR1 SEHNR, CDR2 FQNEAQ (reference sequence). The CDR3 loop spans 13 amino acids. CDR3 nucleotides: TGTGCCAGCAGCTCGGAGGGGGAATCACCCCTCCACTTT. Amino acid sequence: CASSSEGESPLHF.

Turning to this clone: One end of the junction fails to match germline, which may point to a read error. This chain links TRBV5-1 with TRBJ1-5; D is perhaps TRBD1 (5 bases). Looked up from germline, CDR1 is SGHRS and CDR2 is YFSETQ. The length of the CDR3 is 14 residues. This CDR3 reads CASSLDSFNQPQHF. The CDR3 nucleotides read TGCGCCAGCAGCTTAGACAGCTTTAATCAACCCCAGCATTTT.

The CDR3 sequence: CASSFQPDATNEKLFF. CDR3 DNA: TGTGCCAGCAGCTTCCAACCAGATGCAACTAATGAAAAACTGTTTTTT. This chain uses TRBV7-8 with TRBJ1-4; D uncertain. Germline-derived CDR1 and CDR2 are SGHVS and FQNEAQ. V was clipped by 3 bases and J by 0 bases, with 11 bases between them. The CDR3 runs to 16 residues.

The chain recombines TRBV5-1 with TRBJ2-3; no firm D call. The CDR3 has 13 residues. CDR1 is SGHRS, CDR2 YFSETQ, per germline. The V end was cut by 2 bases, the J end by 2 bases, with 6 bases between. In DNA form, the CDR3 reads TGCGCCAGCAGCTTCCAGCTCACAGATACGCAGTATTTT. Translating it yields CASSFQLTDTQYF.

This chain joins TRBV3-1 (or the pseudogene TRBV3-2) and TRBJ1-6; D gene uncertain. CDR1 is LGHDT, CDR2 YNNKEL, per germline (reference sequence). V gave up 2 bases and J gave up 6 bases, with 11 bases separating them. This CDR3 has 15 residues. The CDR3 region is CASSQRSGGNSPLHF. The CDR3 DNA is TGTGCCAGCAGCCAAAGGTCGGGAGGTAATTCACCCCTCCACTTT.